This TCR beta chain was observed in a study of cytomegalovirus exposure and HLA in healthy donors (dated by TCRdb to 2016 to 2017). Some background on the complete study: According to an earlier analysis of 550 to 750 of the donors, some 180 million T cells yielded roughly 100 million unique TCR beta sequences and 276 Gb of sequence data. Roughly 300 gigabases of sequencing data and around 90 million unique TCR sequences made up an early release that covered under 750 HLA-typed donors. Among the roughly 410 genotyped donors, around 81% belonged to the genetic ancestry cluster associated with self-reported Caucasian donors. The aim of the study was to test whether cataloging public T cell receptors could identify signatures of past pathogen exposure. Using immunosequencing, the study profiled T cell repertoires from fewer than 850 subjects and related those repertoires to cytomegalovirus serostatus. A separate validation cohort of over a hundred different subjects was used in addition to the approximately 670-subject first cohort. High-throughput TCR immunosequencing, statistical association of individual TCRs with disease status, and machine learning were combined to predict cytomegalovirus infection status. In a later analysis, previously published TCR beta repertoires from fewer than 750 donors were re-analyzed and high-resolution HLA genotyping was added so that TCR occurrence patterns could be studied. The later analysis used no new phenotypic data to find candidate immune exposures, relying instead on TCR beta sequences and their occurrence across donors. In an earlier analysis of a few hundred of the donors, high-throughput TCR beta sequencing was used to judge whether each TCR beta V gene segment behaved as functional or pseudogenic. Alongside the repertoire data, information on donor age, sex, ethnicity and CMV serostatus was compiled. A later genetic analysis used genome-wide SNP genotypes for about three fifths of the 666 donors, treating that subset as a discovery cohort. All discovery cohort repertoires had been generated on a single sequencing platform. HLA typing included class I and class II loci at four-digit resolution. Typing coverage differed by locus: A, B, C, DRB1 and DQB1 were typed in roughly 620-630 donors, DQA1 in about 500, DPA1 in some 600, and DPB1 in 400 to 490. About five DR-DQ haplotypes were treated as single units for association and clustering because of strong linkage in the cohort. On average, roughly 200,000 unique TCR beta nucleotide sequences were sequenced per donor among fewer than 500 genotyped donors of the cohort, with about 19% of those sequences being non-productive.

In total, 630 or so healthy bone marrow donors made up the cohort. All cohort members were sampled while nominally healthy, although unrecorded immune exposures were likely present. The donor tested CMV seronegative, placing the donor among the 350 or so seronegative members of the cohort. Each donor provided a peripheral blood sample, and peripheral blood mononuclear cells were used for TCR beta sequencing. Genomic DNA extraction from the blood cell samples was performed with the Qiagen DNeasy Blood Extraction Kit. Study-wide findings and limitations: Sequencing depth was assumed to be roughly uniform across donors in the presence/absence analyses, though that assumption may not hold. A cluster of highly shared sequence variants was judged likely to be a technical artifact of the sequencing pipeline. A further reported finding was that TCR beta sequences accurately predicted the HLA-A and HLA-B alleles for most subjects in the first cohort. When HLA alleles, especially DR and DQ, strongly co-occurred, TCR associations were difficult to assign to individual alleles. Some IMGT-functional V segments, including TRBV6-2 and TRBV6-3, could not be told apart with the 87-base-pair reads, so those segments were excluded. The only immune exposure information available for the cohort was CMV serostatus. Across donors, most TCR sequences were observed very rarely, whereas some public TCRs were present in many individuals. A later analysis found that HLA-associated TCR beta chains were more clonally expanded and had lower generation probabilities than equally common non-associated chains. The classifier was reported to diagnose cytomegalovirus status with high specificity and sensitivity in both the original cohort and the validation cohort. In the study, some 180 TCR beta chains were listed as associated with cytomegalovirus. A later genetic analysis reported fewer N-insertions in productive TCRs among donors in an Asian-associated ancestry cluster than the roughly 620-donor mean. A later analysis found that TCR association rates varied across HLA loci, with DRB1 alleles showing the most associated TCRs and HLA-C alleles the fewest. Because HLA typing was unavailable for some donors at each locus, only the typed subset was used in association tests. A later genetic analysis associated a missense DCLRE1C variant with V-gene and J-gene trimming of TCR beta chains, and an independent cohort replicated the association. Because counts were too low, roughly 16 rarely observed V segments, including chromosome 9 orphons, were left out of the earlier analysis of several hundred of the donors. A later analysis associated some 17,000 TCR beta sequences with specific HLA alleles at a false discovery rate of 0.05. In an earlier analysis of approximately 590 of the donors, most TCR beta V segments appeared in productive rearrangements about 87% or about 30% of the time, broadly matching IMGT annotations. According to the authors, the approach could potentially be generalized to other disease states and immunological phenotypes. In vitro tests confirmed that a few of the cytomegalovirus-associated TCR beta chains recognize cytomegalovirus antigens. In this cohort, only TCR beta chains were sequenced, and detectable features were limited by the absence of alpha or paired-chain data. Several of the top co-occurrence clusters appeared to be linked to parvovirus B19, influenza, CMV and Epstein-Barr virus, according to a later analysis. In a later analysis, most CMV-associated TCR beta chains were found to appear HLA-restricted, with HLA associations seemingly driven largely by CMV exposure. Linkage disequilibrium might explain the correlated functional status among segregating V segments, but an unknown experimental factor could not be excluded.

About this clone: Its antigen has not been determined. There are no base qualities to consult, and no much larger clone falls within one base.

Taken from cysteine to phenylalanine, the CDR3 has 17 residues. The only DNA kept is the CDR3, 51 bases in frame from the first base. Deletion took 2 bases off V and 3 bases off J, with a span of 20 bases between the germline ends. CDR1 is given as MNHNS and CDR2 as SASEGT, both from the germline V gene. The library came from the immunoSEQ multiplex PCR assay. A mixture of 60 forward primers for TCR Vbeta segments and 13 reverse primers for TCR Jbeta segments was used in the multiplex PCR. The CDR3 region of rearranged TCR beta genes was amplified from genomic DNA by a multiplex PCR assay. On the Illumina HiSeq System, the amplified TCR beta libraries were sequenced as 87-base-pair reads. In the authors' own workflow: A later analysis tallied around 80 million unique TCR beta chains across the 700 or so repertoires, and some 12 million of those chains were shared by two or more donors. Raw reads were error-corrected and collapsed into unique sequences with a nearest-neighbor algorithm that merged closely related sequences to remove PCR and sequencing errors. To assign V, D and J gene segments, CDR3 sequences were aligned to IMGT reference sequences. For a sequence to be retained, at least a six-nucleotide match to both a V gene segment and a J gene segment was required. A rearrangement counted as productive if the CDR3 had no stop codons and remained in frame with V and J, and every other rearrangement counted as non-productive. Following IMGT convention, CDR3 was defined as the stretch from the second conserved V-encoded cysteine up to the conserved J-encoded phenylalanine. In an earlier analysis of more than 550 of the donors, sequences lacking an unambiguous match to a single V gene segment were excluded. In an earlier analysis of more than 500 of the donors, a V segment was called functional when productive rearrangements were above 56.7%, and segregating when the standard deviation between donors exceeded 5%. To diagnose cytomegalovirus status from the catalog of TCR beta chain sequences, a statistical classification framework was built. In a later analysis, V and J genes were assigned by comparing TCR nucleotide sequences against IMGT/GENE-DB human TR gene sequences. A later analysis assigned CDR3 sequences and most-parsimonious VDJ recombination scenarios with the TCRdist pipeline. In a later analysis, each TCR beta chain was defined by its CDR3 amino acid sequence together with its V-gene family, and reads without a unique V-gene family were excluded. As a way to deal with suspected cross-contamination and a sequencing artifact, a later analysis dropped 500 to 700 nucleotide sequences that were highly shared and had low generation probability. For each public chain, a later analysis derived a clonal expansion index from normalized ranks of inferred template counts within each repertoire. A later analysis computed generation probabilities with a VDJ recombination model fitted to out-of-frame rearrangements, and checked the results against IGoR. In a later analysis, hypergeometric tests were used to score TCR-TCR, TCR-HLA and TCR-CMV co-occurrence, with a repertoire-size bias correction applied to TCR pairs. In a later analysis, false discovery rates were estimated by permuting HLA or CMV assignments 20 times. A later analysis grouped co-occurring TCRs with DBSCAN, adding TCRdist sequence similarity when clustering within HLA-allele-positive subsets. For co-occurrence clustering, repertoires with fewer than 30,000 or more than 120,000 public chains were excluded, along with roughly 5 repertoires with anomalous nucleotide sharing. The immuneACCESS repertoire file appears here via TCRdb, limited to in-frame rearrangements. These files lack a portion of the clones; in checked studies, under half of the deficit traces to unresolved V genes, and the cause of the others is not known. V, J and clone size are those of that table, while D and trimming were read from the DNA. The sample table holds some 200,000 clones, of which more than 60% were seen once. 0.2% to 0.25% of the sample rests with the top ten.

Sample: PBMCs. The chain is made from TRBV6-1 and TRBJ2-7; TRBD2 is a possible D gene, resting on 5 matching bases. This sequence originates from a girl aged 2-9 years in good health and CMV-seronegative. The CDR3: CASSESVWVGDNYEQYF. DNA sequence: TGTGCCAGCAGTGAATCGGTGTGGGTCGGGGATAACTACGAGCAGTACTTC.